One and the same sample provided the 27 T cell receptor beta chains below, sequenced in a study of cytomegalovirus exposure and HLA in healthy donors. PCR was performed using 60 Vbeta and 13 Jbeta primers. Only in-frame clones appear in the TCRdb table, and some are missing; sequencing was by immunoSEQ multiplex PCR. There are 100,000 to 150,000 clones in the sample; 72% occur only once, and less than 5% lies in the top ten. Material for sequencing was PBMCs. These receptors were taken from a man between 25 and 39 years old in good health and CMV-seronegative.

In its sample, this clone was seen a few times. The CDR3 protein is CASRPGGAYEQYF. CDR3 sequence (DNA): TGTGCCAGCAGGCCGGGGGGCGCCTACGAGCAGTACTTC. This chain uses TRBV28 with TRBJ2-7; D possibly corresponds to TRBD2 (7 bases). Germline V CDR1 and CDR2: MDHEN, SYDVKM. Deletions cut 6 bases from V and 2 bases from J, with 11 bases between. The CDR3 is 13 residues long.

The V call is TRBV2, the J call TRBJ1-5, with a weak D call TRBD1 (6 bases). This CDR3 region has 14 residues. Germline V gives CDR1 SNHLY, CDR2 FYNNEI. V was clipped by 6 bases and J by 5 bases, with 14 bases between them. The chain's CDR3 is CASRGTGTHQPQHF. The CDR3 DNA reads as TGTGCCAGCAGGGGCACAGGGACACATCAGCCCCAGCATTTT.

This clone has just a few counts. The chain couples TRBV6-6 to TRBJ2-7; 8 bases agree with TRBD1. Germline trimming cut 4 bases from V and 9 bases from J; bases unmatched to any gene: 11. Germline CDR1 is MNHNY and CDR2 is SVGAGI (reference sequence). The CDR3 is made up of 14 amino acids. This chain's CDR3 is CASSFRTGRERQYF. CDR3 nucleotides: TGTGCCAGCAGTTTCCGGACAGGGAGAGAGAGGCAGTACTTC.

This rearrangement joins TRBV7-6 to TRBJ1-1; 8 nucleotides match TRBD1. The trim removed 1 base at V and 0 bases at J, leaving 1 base unmatched. The germline gives CDR1 SGHVS, CDR2 FNYEAQ. The CDR3 has 15 residues. CDR3 sequence reads: CASSLGQGMNTEAFF. The CDR3 nucleotides read TGTGCCAGCAGCTTAGGACAGGGGATGAACACTGAAGCTTTCTTT.

This clone was observed once. This sequence joins TRBV1 and TRBJ2-7; TRBD2 is the table's D call and was not checked against the DNA. TRBV1 is termed a pseudogene. CDR3 length: 17 residues. DNA for the CDR3: TGCACCAGCAGCCCCCAAGTAGTGCGGGGGTTCGCCTACGAGCAGTACTTC. It encodes CTSSPQVVRGFAYEQYF.

V and J are TRBV19 and TRBJ1-2; 8 nucleotides match TRBD1. The CDR3 is 14 amino acids. The ends lost 5 bases at V and 7 bases at J; junction bases unmatched: 9. Per the germline V gene, CDR1 is LNHDA and CDR2 is SQIVND (reference sequence). Here the CDR3 DNA reads TGTGCCAGTAGTCCGCAGGGGGCGTCATTTGGCTACACCTTC. It encodes CASSPQGASFGYTF.

The chain links TRBV20-1 to TRBJ1-1; D is possibly TRBD1 (5 bases). V was cut by 3 bases and J by 9 bases, with 11 bases left in between. Germline CDR1 reads DFQATT; CDR2 reads SNEGSKA (reference sequence). The CDR3 loop spans 11 amino acids. This CDR3 is CSASETVQAFF. The CDR3, as DNA: TGCAGTGCTAGCGAGACAGTCCAAGCTTTCTTT.

The chain uses TRBV7-2 and TRBJ1-5; D not certain. The V and J ends lost 2 bases and 0 bases respectively, with 8 bases between them. Germline CDR1 reads SGHTA; CDR2 reads FQGNSA. The CDR3 is 15 amino acids. The CDR3 reads CASSLSGFSNQPQHF. In DNA form, the CDR3 reads TGTGCCAGCAGCTTATCGGGGTTTAGCAATCAGCCCCAGCATTTT.

The chain links TRBV19 to TRBJ2-7; 7 nucleotides line up with TRBD1. The CDR3 is 16 residues long. The V gene end was trimmed by 4 bases and the J gene end by 1 base; junction bases not matched to a gene: 10. Germline V gene lookup returns CDR1 LNHDA and CDR2 SQIVND (reference sequence). CDR3 sequence: CASSKYTGALSYEQYF. The CDR3 DNA is TGTGCCAGTAGTAAATACACAGGGGCACTATCCTACGAGCAGTACTTC.

This clone has more than one count but fewer than ten. The chain joins TRBV13 to TRBJ1-1; tentatively, D is TRBD1 (5 bases). V lost 6 bases to trimming and J lost 0 bases, with 14 bases between them. The V gene's germline CDR1 is PRHDT and CDR2 FYEKMQ (reference sequence). The CDR3 covers 15 residues. The CDR3 nucleotides read TGTGCCAGCAGGTACTCGACAGACTTGAACACTGAAGCTTTCTTT. Translation gives CASRYSTDLNTEAFF.

This clone was recorded only once. The chain uses TRBV7-2 and TRBJ1-2; TRBD1 matches 10 bases. CDR1 SGHTA and CDR2 FQGNSA come from the germline V gene. The CDR3 length is 16 residues. With V trimmed by 7 bases and J by 4 bases, 12 bases remained unmatched. CDR3 protein: CASNPPGQGVSYGYTF. In DNA form, the CDR3 reads TGTGCCAGCAACCCGCCTGGACAGGGGGTATCCTATGGCTACACCTTC.

This clone turned up a few times. The chain carries TRBV28 and TRBJ2-7, with D possibly being TRBD1 (7 bases). Germline V lookup: CDR1 MDHEN, CDR2 SYDVKM. The CDR3 covers 16 residues. Between the trimmed V and J ends, which lost 6 bases and 5 bases, there was a span of 23 bases. The CDR3 DNA reads as TGTGCCAGCAGCTTACTTAGCAGGGGGGTAAGGGACGAGCAGTACTTC. Its protein product is CASSLLSRGVRDEQYF.

The chain joins TRBV6-5 to TRBJ2-7, with 9 bases fitting TRBD1. From germline, CDR1 is MNHEY and CDR2 SVGAGI. Trimming removed 2 bases from V and 6 bases from J; junction bases left unmatched: 5. The CDR3 totals 14 residues. The CDR3 here is CASSYADRGCEQYF. The DNA of the CDR3 is TGTGCCAGCAGTTACGCGGACAGGGGATGCGAGCAGTACTTC.

This clone has a handful of counts. The V gene is TRBV30, the J gene TRBJ1-2; 10 nucleotides agree with TRBD1. Germline values: CDR1 GTSNPN, CDR2 SVGIG (reference sequence). Trimming took 0 bases from V and 2 from J; bases not matched to a gene: 15. The CDR3 runs 19 residues. CDR3 amino acids: CAWSVSRGDRGLTNYGYTF. As DNA, the CDR3 is TGTGCCTGGAGTGTTTCCCGAGGGGACAGGGGCCTTACAAACTATGGCTACACCTTC.

V and J are TRBV4-2 and TRBJ2-5; maybe TRBD2 (6 bases). The J call is doubtful: the DNA matches TRBJ2-7 better. The CDR3 consists of 16 residues. CDR1 LGHNA and CDR2 YNFKEQ come from the germline V gene. The CDR3 DNA sequence: TGTGCCAGCAGCCAAGATTATGCGGGGAGCTCCTACGAGCAGTACTTC. Protein product: CASSQDYAGSSYEQYF.

This sequence joins TRBV4-1 and TRBJ2-1; no reliable D call. This CDR3 region has 16 residues. V lost 0 bases and J lost 0, with 9 bases in between. Looked up from germline, CDR1 is MGHRA and CDR2 is YSYEKL. The CDR3 nucleotides read TGCGCCAGCAGCCAAGAGGGCCGGAACTCCTACAATGAGCAGTTCTTC. This encodes CASSQEGRNSYNEQFF.

The chain links TRBV27 to TRBJ1-1, with TRBD1 matching 7 bases. This CDR3 is 14 amino acids long. The V and J ends lost 3 bases and 1 base, in that order; junction bases with no gene match: 2. The germline V gene encodes CDR1 MNHEY and CDR2 SMNVEV (reference sequence). The CDR3 is CASSFRQGNTEAFF. The CDR3 nucleotides are TGTGCCAGCAGTTTTCGACAGGGGAACACTGAAGCTTTCTTT.

The rearrangement uses TRBV11-2 and TRBJ1-1, with 8 positions matching TRBD1. V trimming: 3 bases; J trimming: 4 bases; junction bases outside the gene matches: 1. The CDR3 is 13 amino acids. Germline V CDR1 and CDR2: SGHAT, FQNNGV. As DNA, the CDR3 is TGTGCCAGCAGCTTTACAGGGGGCACTGAAGCTTTCTTT. Translation: CASSFTGGTEAFF.

This chain links TRBV10-2 with TRBJ1-1; a possible D gene is TRBD1 (5 bases). CDR1 is WSHSY, CDR2 SAAADI, per germline. The CDR3 consists of 15 residues. V lost 8 bases and J lost 3, with 19 bases in between. This chain's CDR3 is CASARGGWGDTEAFF. CDR3 bases: TGCGCCAGCGCGAGAGGAGGATGGGGGGACACTGAAGCTTTCTTT.

The genes are TRBV6-4 and TRBJ2-1, with 10 bases fitting TRBD2. Trimming took 5 bases from V and 3 from J; bases not matched to a gene: 4. The germline V gene encodes CDR1 MRHNA and CDR2 SNTAGT. The CDR3 extends over 15 amino acids. The CDR3 protein is CASSPLAGGYNEQFF. CDR3 nucleotides: TGTGCCAGCAGTCCCTTAGCGGGGGGCTACAATGAGCAGTTCTTC.

For the CDR3, the DNA is TGTGCCAGCACTCAGGGGGGCACTGAAGCTTTCTTT. This gives the protein CASTQGGTEAFF. This chain connects TRBV6-6 to TRBJ1-1, with 7 bases matching TRBD1. The junction had 3 bases not matched to a gene; V was cut back by 7 bases and J by 4 bases. This CDR3 has 12 residues. Germline loops: CDR1 MNHNY, CDR2 SVGAGI (reference sequence).

The chain combines TRBV27 with TRBJ2-5; D gene unclear. The J call may be faulty, since TRBJ2-7 better matches the DNA end. The CDR3 has 14 amino acids. Looked up from germline, CDR1 is MNHEY and CDR2 is SMNVEV (reference sequence). The CDR3 nucleotides are TGTGCCAGCAGTTTTGGGCCCCAGACCTACGAGCAGTACTTC. It encodes CASSFGPQTYEQYF.

J is TRBJ1-5 and V is TRBV5-8, with 9 bases lining up with TRBD1. The germline CDR1 and CDR2 sequences are SGHTS and YDEGEE. V trimming: 2 bases; J trimming: 2 bases; junction bases outside the gene matches: 8. The CDR3 loop spans 17 amino acids. In DNA form, the CDR3 reads TGTGCCAGCAGCTTTTTTACAGGGGGCGCTGGCAATCAGCCCCAGCATTTT. Translated: CASSFFTGGAGNQPQHF. The full variable domain, rest sourced from reference TRBV5-8 and TRBJ1-5, is EAGVTQSPTHLIKTRGQQATLRCSPISGHTSVYWYQQALGLGLQFLLWYDEGEERNRGNFPPRFSGRQFPNYSSELNVNALELEDSALYLCASSFFTGGAGNQPQHFGDGTRLSIL.

The rearrangement links TRBV28 to TRBJ2-1, with 9 bases fitting TRBD1. Germline CDR1 and CDR2: MDHEN and SYDVKM. The CDR3 is made up of 13 amino acids. V was pared by 6 bases and J by 9 bases, with 6 bases of the junction left unmatched. The CDR3 here is CASRVQGAPEQFF. Here the CDR3 DNA reads TGTGCCAGCAGGGTACAGGGGGCGCCTGAGCAGTTCTTC.

V is TRBV7-2 and J is TRBJ2-7; 7 bases are shared with TRBD2. Looked up from germline, CDR1 is SGHTA and CDR2 is FQGNSA. This CDR3 comprises 14 residues. J lost 3 bases, V lost 1 base, and 3 bases had no gene match. This CDR3 is CASSLGWGGYEQYF. The CDR3 DNA follows: TGTGCCAGCAGCTTAGGGTGGGGGGGCTACGAGCAGTACTTC.

The chain recombines TRBV7-2 with TRBJ2-7; unclear D gene. Trimming took 2 bases from V and 0 from J, leaving 11 bases between them. The CDR3 has 15 amino acids. In germline, CDR1 is SGHTA, CDR2 FQGNSA. In DNA form, the CDR3 reads TGTGCCAGCAGCTTACGGAGAGGATCCTCCTACGAGCAGTACTTC. Amino acid sequence: CASSLRRGSSYEQYF.

The chain carries TRBV6-5 and TRBJ2-7; the match to TRBD1 covers 8 bases. Per the germline V gene, CDR1 is MNHEY and CDR2 is SVGAGI. The CDR3 loop spans 16 amino acids. V lost 0 bases to trimming and J lost 2 bases; unmatched junction nucleotides: 6. The CDR3 bases are TGTGCCAGCAGTTACTCGCCGGACAGGGATACCTACGAGCAGTACTTC. This translates into CASSYSPDRDTYEQYF.